This paragraph covers one T cell receptor beta chain sequence. This clone was recorded once. The antigen this receptor binds is unknown. No qualities accompany the bases; no much larger clone lies one base away. This sample was included in a study of PD-1 blockade in classical Hodgkin lymphoma (dated by TCRdb to the early 2020s). The study in broad terms: Nivolumab dosing was 3 mg/kg intravenously every 2 weeks, continuing until either disease progression or unacceptable toxicity. The study used TCR beta sequencing and CyTOF to define a peripheral blood immune signature of response to PD-1 blockade in classical Hodgkin lymphoma. Beyond this particular receptor, the publication reports: The study covered only a single clinical trial cohort, and the causes of the repertoire differences, possibly disease activity or prior therapy, were still not defined. Baseline TCR diversity was reported to be lower in newly diagnosed patients than in healthy donors, and even lower in relapsed/refractory patients. Trial patients with a complete response had baseline diversity similar to that of newly diagnosed patients, while partial responders and progressors had significantly lower diversity. Patients starting nivolumab less than 1 year after ASCT had lower diversity and were excluded from later analyses to avoid confounding by immune reconstitution. A significant rise by C4D1 was seen in CD4+ but not CD8+ TCR diversity (p=0.0027 vs p=0.16), with the rise being most apparent in complete responders (p=0.02).

The Qiagen DNeasy kit was used to extract genomic DNA from unsorted PBMCs and from the negatively selected CD4+ and CD8+ fractions. TCR beta CDR3 regions were amplified by immunoSEQ multiplex PCR using primers annealing to V and J segments. A synthetic immune receptor repertoire was used to minimize amplification bias, and any residual bias was removed computationally once sequencing was done. The original pipeline was this. Repertoire diversity was quantified as the Shannon entropy index using custom Python scripts. Unsorted, CD4+ and CD8+ repertoires were examined separately, except in combined analyses, for which CD4+ and CD8+ sequences were merged in silico. A clone counted as expanded when the clone's frequency after treatment rose at least 2-fold relative to C1D1, and clones undetected at baseline were given a pseudocount of 0.5. Clones with 0 or 1 copy at C1D1 were defined as singleton clones, while clones with 2 or more copies were defined as non-singleton clones. Clones expanded in unsorted samples were annotated as CD4+, CD8+ or unknown by matching protein sequences in sorted samples from the same patient. Wilcoxon tests were applied to paired samples to test diversity changes from C1D1 to C4D1. TCRdb re-hosts the immuneACCESS table, in-frame sequences only. Its copies lack some clones; in the studies checked, an unresolved V gene accounts for under half of them, and the cause for the rest is not known. V and J calls and clone size are as listed in that table; D and trimming were resolved from the DNA. The sample table contains 40,000 to 55,000 clones; only one count was recorded for 80% of them. Of the sample, about a fifth is held by the ten largest clones.

The CDR3 goes from the cysteine to the phenylalanine over 14 residues. The entry retains the CDR3 DNA only, 42 bases that are in frame from base 1. V and J are truncated by 2 bases and 1 base respectively, leaving an intervening sequence of 9 bases. CDR1 and CDR2, per the germline V gene, are SGHDT and YYEEEE. This specimen's time point label, interpreted: cycle 4 day 1 (C4D1), after less than seven weeks of nivolumab. All trial patients had relapsed after autologous stem cell transplantation, with cohorts A, B and C differing in prior brentuximab vedotin exposure. The trial cohort comprised some 60 patients with relapsed/refractory classical Hodgkin lymphoma whose best overall responses were complete response, partial response or progressive disease. Single-agent nivolumab was administered to trial patients in the multi-cohort phase II CheckMate 205 trial. Best overall response was determined by an independent review committee according to the 2007 International Working Group response criteria. Trial PBMCs were collected just before the start of nivolumab (C1D1) and during therapy at cycle 2 day 1 and cycle 4 day 1. Peripheral blood was collected in 8 mL Vacutainer Cell Preparation Tubes, from which PBMCs were isolated by centrifugation and then cryopreserved.

This receptor was taken from a human donor with classical Hodgkin lymphoma. Here the sequenced sample was peripheral blood mononuclear cells (PBMCs), taken before the fourth cycle of nivolumab. The rearranged segments are TRBV5-6 and TRBJ1-1; the D gene is perhaps TRBD1, on 5 matching bases. CDR3 loop: CASSFADRNTEAFF. The DNA is TGTGCCAGCAGCTTTGCCGACAGGAACACTGAAGCTTTCTTT.